This TCR beta chain originates from a study of response to subunit inactivated influenza vaccine. One entry per CDR3 protein, called by TCRdb with MiXCR from the RT-PCR reads. The sample contains hundreds of thousands of distinct CDR3 sequences, approximately 15% of which appear only once. Study results and limitations: That few new T cells are recruited by each seasonal influenza vaccination was the authors' suggestion.

V lost 3 bases, J lost 0 bases, and 15 bases lay in between. The CDR3 covers 17 residues. The germline V gene encodes CDR1 MDHEN and CDR2 SYDVKM. As regards this clonotype: Its antigen is not identified.

The sequence was collected from a man over 45 who received an inactivated influenza vaccine. The chain carries TRBV28 and TRBJ2-4; D unclear. This material consisted of PBMCs from blood, taken approximately 15 days before vaccination. CDR3 nucleotide sequence: TGTGCCAGCAGTTTTTTGGGCCTTAGACTAGCCAAAAACATTCAGTACTTC. Amino acids: CASSFLGLRLAKNIQYF.